This T cell receptor beta chain derives from a study of T cells in Graves' hyperthyroidism and ophthalmopathy. Remarks on this clonotype: Its antigen is as yet unknown.

Germline V gene sequence: CDR1 DFQATT, CDR2 SNEGSKA (reference sequence). V lost 5 bases, J lost 4 bases, and 21 bases lay in between. CDR3 length equals 16 residues. Authors of the study amplified TCR beta CDR3 regions from RNA transcripts. The study used the HTBI primer set for a first-round RT-PCR of the TCR CDR3. Each CDR3 protein gets one entry after TCRdb re-called the multiplex PCR reads with MiXCR. The sample shows 600,000 to 650,000 distinct CDR3 sequences, 20% of them seen only once. Among ophthalmopathy patients, the Clinical Activity Score reached at least 3, the NOSPECS grade reached at least 4, and duration remained under 3 months. Around 10 ml fresh peripheral blood yielded the PBMCs. Study-level results: A 13 V-J model separated ophthalmopathy from stable hyperthyroidism.

The chain joins TRBV20-1 to TRBJ2-1; no firm D call. The sequenced sample consisted of blood. This sequence originates from a man aged 30 to 39 with Graves' ophthalmopathy. The CDR3, as DNA: TGCAGTGCTGCCCGATGGGGAACGGGCCTATACAATGAGCAGTTCTTC. Translation gives CSAARWGTGLYNEQFF.